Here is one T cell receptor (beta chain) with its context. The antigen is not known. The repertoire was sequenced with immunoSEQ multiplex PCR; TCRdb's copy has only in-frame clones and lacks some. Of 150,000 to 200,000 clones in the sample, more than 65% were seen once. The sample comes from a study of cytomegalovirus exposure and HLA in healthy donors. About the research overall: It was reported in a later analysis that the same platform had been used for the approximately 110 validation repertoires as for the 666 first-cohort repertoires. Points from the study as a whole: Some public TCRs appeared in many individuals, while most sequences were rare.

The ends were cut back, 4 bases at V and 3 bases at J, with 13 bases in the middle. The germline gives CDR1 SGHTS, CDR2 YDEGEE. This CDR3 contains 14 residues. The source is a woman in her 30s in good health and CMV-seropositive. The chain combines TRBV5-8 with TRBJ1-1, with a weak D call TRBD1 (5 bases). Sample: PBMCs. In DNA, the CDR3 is TGTGCCAGCAGCCCAACGGGGGGATACACTGAAGCTTTCTTT. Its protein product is CASSPTGGYTEAFF.